This T cell receptor beta chain was found in a study of cytomegalovirus exposure and HLA in healthy donors. Study results and limitations: Beyond CMV serostatus, there was no information to go on about immune exposure.

Primers for the PCR totalled 60 Vbeta and 13 Jbeta. How the authors handled the data: In a later analysis, of some 80 million unique beta chains, some 10 million appeared in at least two donors. The data were produced by immunoSEQ multiplex PCR, yet TCRdb's version contains in-frame clones alone and is incomplete. The D gene and trimming were derived from the DNA, and the V and J assignments and clone size from that table. The sample carries about 110,000 clones, over 65% recorded once. CDR1 is MGHRA and CDR2 is YSYEKL in the germline V gene. With 3 bases clipped from V and 1 base from J, the junction kept 2 bases outside the gene matches. This CDR3 has 14 residues. In its sample, this clone was seen a few times. Antigen: not known.

The sequencing input was PBMCs. The clonotype comes from a man aged 25 to 40 in good health and CMV-seropositive. V usage is TRBV4-1 and J usage is TRBJ1-1, with 7 bases aligning to TRBD1. CDR3 residues: CASSHRGRNTEAFF. The CDR3 nucleotides read TGCGCCAGCAGCCATAGGGGGCGGAACACTGAAGCTTTCTTT.